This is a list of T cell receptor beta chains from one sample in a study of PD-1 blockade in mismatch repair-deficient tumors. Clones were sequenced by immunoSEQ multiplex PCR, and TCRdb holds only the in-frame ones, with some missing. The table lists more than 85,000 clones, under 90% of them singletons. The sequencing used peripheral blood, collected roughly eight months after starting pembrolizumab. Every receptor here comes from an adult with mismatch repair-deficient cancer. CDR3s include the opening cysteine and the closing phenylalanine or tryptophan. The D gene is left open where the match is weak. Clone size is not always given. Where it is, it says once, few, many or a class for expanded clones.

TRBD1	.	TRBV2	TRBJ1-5	TGTGCCAGCAGTACGGACAGGGGGCTCGGCAATCAGCCCCAGCATTTT	CASSTDRGLGNQPQHF
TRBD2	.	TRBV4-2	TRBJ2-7	TGTGCCAGCAGCAAGGGGACTAGCGGAAACTACGAGCAGTACTTC	CASSKGTSGNYEQYF
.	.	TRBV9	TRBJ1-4	TGTGCCAGCAGCGTAGAGTCAGGCAGGAGTGCAACTAATGAAAAACTGTTTTTT	CASSVESGRSATNEKLFF
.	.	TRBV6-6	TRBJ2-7	TGTGCCAGCAGTTACGGGGTCATCTCCTACGAGCAGTACTTC	CASSYGVISYEQYF
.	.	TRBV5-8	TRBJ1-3	TGTGCCAGCAGCTTTAGGGGTGGAAACACCATATATTTT	CASSFRGGNTIYF
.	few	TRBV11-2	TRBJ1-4	TGTGCCAGCAGCTTAGGGATGAATGAAAAACTGTTTTTT	CASSLGMNEKLFF
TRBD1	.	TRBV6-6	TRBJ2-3	TGTGCCAGCAGTTACCCAGGGGGCTACACAGATACGCAGTATTTT	CASSYPGGYTDTQYF
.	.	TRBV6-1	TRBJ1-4	TGTGCCAGCATGAACCAACTTAATGAAAAACTGTTTTTT	CASMNQLNEKLFF
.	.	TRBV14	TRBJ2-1	TGTGCCAGCAGCTTGAGGGGCTCTCTCAATGAGCAGTTCTTC	CASSLRGSLNEQFF
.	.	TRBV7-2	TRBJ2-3	TGTGCCAGCCGGGAGTCAGGCACAGATACGCAGTATTTT	CASRESGTDTQYF
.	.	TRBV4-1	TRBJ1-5	TGCGCCAGCAGCCAAGATAGTTTTCAGCCCCAGCATTTT	CASSQDSFQPQHF
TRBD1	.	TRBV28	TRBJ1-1	TGTGCCAGCAGTCGGGACAGCTCCCACACTGAAGCTTTCTTT	CASSRDSSHTEAFF
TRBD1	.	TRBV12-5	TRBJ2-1	TGTGCTAGTGGTTTGGTAAGGGACAGGGGAAGGAATGAGCAGTTCTTC	CASGLVRDRGRNEQFF
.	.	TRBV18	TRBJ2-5	TGTGCCAGCTCACCACGAGGCGAAGAGACCCAGTACTTC	CASSPRGEETQYF
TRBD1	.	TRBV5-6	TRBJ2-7	TGTGCCAGCAGCTTTCCCGGGACAGGGGAGTTAAGCGAGCAGTACTTC	CASSFPGTGELSEQYF
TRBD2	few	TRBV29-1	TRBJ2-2	TGCAGTGTATCCGGGACTAGCTTCACCGGGGAGCTGTTTTTT	CSVSGTSFTGELFF
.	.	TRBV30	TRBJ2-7	TGTGCCTGGAAAAAATTCGGAGTTAACGAGCAGTACTTC	CAWKKFGVNEQYF
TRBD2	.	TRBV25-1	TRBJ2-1	TGTGCCAGCAGTGCCCTTGGGCGGGAGGTGGTTAATGAGCAGTTCTTC	CASSALGREVVNEQFF
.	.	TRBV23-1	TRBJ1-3	TGCGCCAGCAGTCGACAACTCGACAGGCGCTCTGGAAACACCATATATTTT	CASSRQLDRRSGNTIYF
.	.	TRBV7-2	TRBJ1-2	TGTGCCAGCAGCTTTTCGGGAGGAGTCTATGGCTACACCTTC	CASSFSGGVYGYTF
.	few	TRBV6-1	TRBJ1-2	TGTGCCAGCAGTGTTTCGGACAAGACCTATGGCTACACCTTC	CASSVSDKTYGYTF
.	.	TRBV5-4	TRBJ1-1	TGTGCCAGCAGCGAGGGACGGTCAATGAACACTGAAGCTTTCTTT	CASSEGRSMNTEAFF
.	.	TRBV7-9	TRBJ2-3	TGTGCCAGCAGCTTAGAACGTGGGAGGGGGTACACAGATACGCAGTATTTT	CASSLERGRGYTDTQYF
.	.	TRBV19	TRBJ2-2	TGTGCCAGTAGTCATCCGTTAGGAGGCCACACCGGGGAGCTGTTTTTT	CASSHPLGGHTGELFF
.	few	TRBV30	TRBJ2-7	TGTGCCTGGACGGGTACCAAAGGCATTCGACCCGAGCAGTACTTC	CAWTGTKGIRPEQYF
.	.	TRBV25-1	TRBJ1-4	TGTGCCAGCAGCCAGACAGGAGCAACTAATGAAAAACTGTTTTTT	CASSQTGATNEKLFF
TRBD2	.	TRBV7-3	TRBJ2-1	TGTGCCAGCAGCACCCGAGGACTAGCAGTCTACAATGAGCAGTTCTTC	CASSTRGLAVYNEQFF
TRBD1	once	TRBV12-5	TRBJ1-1	TGTGCTAGTGGGGATCGGGACAGGAGCGAAGCTTTCTTT	CASGDRDRSEAFF
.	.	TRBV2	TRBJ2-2	TGTGCCAGCAGTGAAGCGCCACAATACCGGGACAGGGGGACTAGCGGGCTGAACACCGGGGAGCTGTTTTTT	CASSEAPQYRDRGTSGLNTGELFF
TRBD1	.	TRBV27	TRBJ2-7	TGTGCCAGCAGTTTCGGACAGGGTTCAAGCGGCTACGAGCAGTACTTC	CASSFGQGSSGYEQYF
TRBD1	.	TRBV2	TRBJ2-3	TGTGCCAGCAACCCAGACAGGGTGTGGACGCAGTATTTT	CASNPDRVWTQYF
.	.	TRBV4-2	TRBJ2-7	TGTGCCAGCAGCCAAACCTACGAGCAGTACTTC	CASSQTYEQYF
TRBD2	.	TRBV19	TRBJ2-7	TGTGCCAGTAGTATGTGGTCTAGCGGGATATACGAGCAGTACTTC	CASSMWSSGIYEQYF
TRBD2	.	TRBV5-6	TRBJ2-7	TGTGCCAGCAGCTTGGCATTAGCGGGAGAGTACTACGAGCAGTACTTC	CASSLALAGEYYEQYF
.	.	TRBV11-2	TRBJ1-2	TGTGCCAGCAGCCCCTTGAACCAGGGTTATGGCTACACCTTC	CASSPLNQGYGYTF
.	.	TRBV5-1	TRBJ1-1	TGCGCCAGCAGCTTGGAGAGGAACACTGAAGCTTTCTTT	CASSLERNTEAFF
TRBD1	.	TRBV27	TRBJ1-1	TGTGCCAGCAGTACCAACGATAGAGGGACAGGGGAGAACACTGAAGCTTTCTTT	CASSTNDRGTGENTEAFF
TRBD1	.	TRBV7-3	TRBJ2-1	TGTGCCAGCAGCCCAGGGACAGGGAGTGAGCAGTTCTTC	CASSPGTGSEQFF
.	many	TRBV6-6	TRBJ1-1	TGTGCCAGCAGTCCAACACGGGGGCGGAATATCTTT	CASSPTRGRNIF
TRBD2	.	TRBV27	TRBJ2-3	TGTGCCAGCAGTTTATTTCTAGCGGCCACAGATACGCAGTATTTT	CASSLFLAATDTQYF
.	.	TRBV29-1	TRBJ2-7	TGCAGCGTTAAACAGAACTACGAGCAGTACTTC	CSVKQNYEQYF
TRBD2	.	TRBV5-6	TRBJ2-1	TGTGCCAGCAGCTTTAGCGGGGGGACGAATGAGCAGTTCTTC	CASSFSGGTNEQFF
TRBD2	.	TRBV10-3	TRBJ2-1	TGTGCCATCAGACCCAATCTAGCGGGAGAGAACAATGAGCAGTTCTTC	CAIRPNLAGENNEQFF
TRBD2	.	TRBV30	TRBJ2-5	TGTGCCTGGAGGCATAGCGGGAGGGCCCGTGAGACCCAGTACTTC	CAWRHSGRARETQYF
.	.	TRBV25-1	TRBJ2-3	TGTGCCAGCAGTGAATCTACCGGGACTCGCCTTAGCACAGATACGCAGTATTTT	CASSESTGTRLSTDTQYF